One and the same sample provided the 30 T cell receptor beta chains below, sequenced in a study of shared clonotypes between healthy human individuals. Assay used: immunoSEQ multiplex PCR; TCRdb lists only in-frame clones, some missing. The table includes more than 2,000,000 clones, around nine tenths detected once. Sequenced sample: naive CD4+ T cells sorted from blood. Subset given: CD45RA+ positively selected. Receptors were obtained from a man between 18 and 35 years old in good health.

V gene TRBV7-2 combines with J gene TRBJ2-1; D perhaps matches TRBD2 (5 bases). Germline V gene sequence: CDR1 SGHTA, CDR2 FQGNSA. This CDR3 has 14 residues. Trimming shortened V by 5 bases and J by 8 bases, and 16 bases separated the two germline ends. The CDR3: CASSPRRSEYEQFF. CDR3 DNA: TGTGCCAGCAGCCCCCGCCGTAGCGAATATGAGCAGTTCTTC.

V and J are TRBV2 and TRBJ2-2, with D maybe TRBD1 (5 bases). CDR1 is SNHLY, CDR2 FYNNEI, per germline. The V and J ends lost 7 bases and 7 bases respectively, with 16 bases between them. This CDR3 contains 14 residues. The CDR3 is CASNRQRTGGELFF. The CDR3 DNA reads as TGTGCCAGCAACCGACAGAGGACCGGCGGGGAGCTGTTTTTT.

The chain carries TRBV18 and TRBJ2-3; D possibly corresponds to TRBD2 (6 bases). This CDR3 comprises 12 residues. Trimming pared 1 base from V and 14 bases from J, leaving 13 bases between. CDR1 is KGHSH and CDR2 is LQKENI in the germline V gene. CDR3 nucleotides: TGTGCCAGCTCACCACGGGGGGAATTGATGTATTTT. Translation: CASSPRGELMYF.

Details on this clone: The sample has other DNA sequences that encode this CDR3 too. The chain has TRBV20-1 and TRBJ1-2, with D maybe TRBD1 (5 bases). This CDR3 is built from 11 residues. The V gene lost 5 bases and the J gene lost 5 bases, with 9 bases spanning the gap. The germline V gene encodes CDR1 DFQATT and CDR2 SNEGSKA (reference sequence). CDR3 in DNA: TGCAGTGCTCGGGGGGTTTATGGCTACACCTTC. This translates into CSARGVYGYTF.

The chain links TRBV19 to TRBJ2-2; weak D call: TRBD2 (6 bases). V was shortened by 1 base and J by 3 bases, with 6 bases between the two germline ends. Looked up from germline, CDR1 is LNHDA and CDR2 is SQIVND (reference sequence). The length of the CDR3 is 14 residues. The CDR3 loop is CASSIGEDTGELFF. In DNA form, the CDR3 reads TGTGCCAGTAGTATAGGGGAGGACACCGGGGAGCTGTTTTTT.

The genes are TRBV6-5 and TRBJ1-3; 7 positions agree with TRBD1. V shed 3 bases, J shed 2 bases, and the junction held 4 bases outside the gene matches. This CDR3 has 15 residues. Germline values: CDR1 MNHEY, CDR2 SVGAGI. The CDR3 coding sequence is TGTGCCAGCAGTTATACAGGGGATCCTGGAAACACCATATATTTT. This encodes CASSYTGDPGNTIYF.

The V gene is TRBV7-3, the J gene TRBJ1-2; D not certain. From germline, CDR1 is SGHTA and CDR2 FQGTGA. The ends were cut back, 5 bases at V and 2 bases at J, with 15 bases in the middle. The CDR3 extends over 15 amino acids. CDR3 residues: CASSPQAWLNYGYTF. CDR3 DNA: TGTGCCAGCAGCCCCCAAGCATGGTTAAACTATGGCTACACCTTC.

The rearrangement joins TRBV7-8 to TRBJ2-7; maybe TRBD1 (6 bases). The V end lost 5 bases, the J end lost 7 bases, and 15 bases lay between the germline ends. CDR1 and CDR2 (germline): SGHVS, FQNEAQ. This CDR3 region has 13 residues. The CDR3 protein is CASSHTGLREQYF. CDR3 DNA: TGTGCCAGCAGCCATACAGGGTTGAGAGAGCAGTACTTC.

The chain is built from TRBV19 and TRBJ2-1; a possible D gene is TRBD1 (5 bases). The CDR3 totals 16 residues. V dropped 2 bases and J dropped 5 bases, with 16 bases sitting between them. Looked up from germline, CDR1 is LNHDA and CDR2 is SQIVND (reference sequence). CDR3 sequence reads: CASSISRQLLNNEQFF. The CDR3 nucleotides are TGTGCCAGTAGTATATCGCGACAGTTACTAAACAATGAGCAGTTCTTC.

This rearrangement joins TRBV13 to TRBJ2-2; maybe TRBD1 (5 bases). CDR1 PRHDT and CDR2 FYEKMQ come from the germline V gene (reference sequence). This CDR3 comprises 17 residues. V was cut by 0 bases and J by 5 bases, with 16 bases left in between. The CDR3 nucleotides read TGTGCCAGCAGCTTAGGCACCCGGACACCTTTGACCGGGGAGCTGTTTTTT. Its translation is CASSLGTRTPLTGELFF.

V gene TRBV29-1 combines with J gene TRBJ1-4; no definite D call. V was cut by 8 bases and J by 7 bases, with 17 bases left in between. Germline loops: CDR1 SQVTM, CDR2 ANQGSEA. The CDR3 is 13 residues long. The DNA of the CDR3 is TGCAGCTTGGGTTCGCGGGGTATTGAAAAACTGTTTTTT. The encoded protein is CSLGSRGIEKLFF.

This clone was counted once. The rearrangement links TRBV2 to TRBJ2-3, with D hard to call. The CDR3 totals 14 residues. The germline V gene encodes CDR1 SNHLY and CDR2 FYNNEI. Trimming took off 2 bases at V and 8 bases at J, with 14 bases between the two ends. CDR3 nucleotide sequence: TGTGCCAGCAGTGAATCAGAAGTCAGGCCTACGCAGTATTTT. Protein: CASSESEVRPTQYF.

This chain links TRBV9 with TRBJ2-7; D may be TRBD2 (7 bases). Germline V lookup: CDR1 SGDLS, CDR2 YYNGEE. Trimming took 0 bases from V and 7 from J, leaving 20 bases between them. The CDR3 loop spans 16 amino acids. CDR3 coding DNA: TGTGCCAGCAGCGTAGTTGCGAGGGGGAGGGTTGGGGAGCAGTACTTC. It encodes CASSVVARGRVGEQYF.

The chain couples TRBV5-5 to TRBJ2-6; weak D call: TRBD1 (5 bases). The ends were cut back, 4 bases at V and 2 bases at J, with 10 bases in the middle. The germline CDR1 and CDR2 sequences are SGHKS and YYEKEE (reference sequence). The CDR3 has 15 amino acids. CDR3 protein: CASSLQGAGANVLTF. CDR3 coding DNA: TGTGCCAGCAGCCTTCAGGGCGCTGGGGCCAACGTCCTGACTTTC.

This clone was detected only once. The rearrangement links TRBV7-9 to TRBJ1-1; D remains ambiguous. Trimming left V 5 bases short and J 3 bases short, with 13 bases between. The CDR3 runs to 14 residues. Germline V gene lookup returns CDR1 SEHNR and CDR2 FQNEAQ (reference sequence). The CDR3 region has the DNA TGTGCCAGCAGCACTCTTACAAGGGACACTGAAGCTTTCTTT. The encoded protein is CASSTLTRDTEAFF. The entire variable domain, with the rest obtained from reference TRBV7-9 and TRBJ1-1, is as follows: DTGVSQNPRHKITKRGQNVTFRCDPISEHNRLYWYRQTLGQGPEFLTYFQNEAQLEKSRLLSDRFSAERPKGSFSTLEIQRTEQGDSAMYLCASSTLTRDTEAFFGQGTRLTVV.

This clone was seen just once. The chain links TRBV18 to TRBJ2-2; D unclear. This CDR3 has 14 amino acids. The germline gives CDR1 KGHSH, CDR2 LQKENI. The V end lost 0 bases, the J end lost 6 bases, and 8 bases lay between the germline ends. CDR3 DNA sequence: TGTGCCAGCTCACCACCGGCCCAACCCGGGGAGCTGTTTTTT. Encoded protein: CASSPPAQPGELFF.

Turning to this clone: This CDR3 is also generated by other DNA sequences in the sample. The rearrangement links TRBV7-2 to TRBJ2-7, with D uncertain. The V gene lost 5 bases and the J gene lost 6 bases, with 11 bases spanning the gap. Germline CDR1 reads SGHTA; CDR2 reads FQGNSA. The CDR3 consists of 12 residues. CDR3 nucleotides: TGTGCCAGCAGCCTACGGCGCGGCGAGCAGTACTTC. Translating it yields CASSLRRGEQYF.

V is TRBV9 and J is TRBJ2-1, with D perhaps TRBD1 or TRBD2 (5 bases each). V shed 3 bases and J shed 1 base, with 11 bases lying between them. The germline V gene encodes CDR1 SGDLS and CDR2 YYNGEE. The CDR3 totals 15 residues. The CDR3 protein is CASSEGWGSYNEQFF. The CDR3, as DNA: TGTGCCAGCAGCGAGGGTTGGGGGTCCTACAATGAGCAGTTCTTC.

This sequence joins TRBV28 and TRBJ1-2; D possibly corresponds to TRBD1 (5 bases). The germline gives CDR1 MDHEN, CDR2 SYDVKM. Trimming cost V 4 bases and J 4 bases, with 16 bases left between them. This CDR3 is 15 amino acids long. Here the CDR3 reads CASSSGTGLFYGYTF. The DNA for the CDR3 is TGTGCCAGCAGTTCCGGGACGGGGTTATTCTATGGCTACACCTTC.

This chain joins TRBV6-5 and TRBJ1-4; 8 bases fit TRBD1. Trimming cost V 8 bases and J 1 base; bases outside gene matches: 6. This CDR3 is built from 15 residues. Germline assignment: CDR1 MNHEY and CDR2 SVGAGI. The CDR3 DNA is TGTGCCAGCTGCAGGGGGCTCCTAACTAATGAAAAACTGTTTTTT. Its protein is CASCRGLLTNEKLFF.

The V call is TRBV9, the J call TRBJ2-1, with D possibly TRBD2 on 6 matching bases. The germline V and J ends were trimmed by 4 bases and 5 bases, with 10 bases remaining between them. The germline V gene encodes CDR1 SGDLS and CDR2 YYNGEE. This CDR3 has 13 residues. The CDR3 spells CASSKEGDNEQFF. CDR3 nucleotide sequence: TGTGCCAGCAGCAAGGAGGGTGACAATGAGCAGTTCTTC.

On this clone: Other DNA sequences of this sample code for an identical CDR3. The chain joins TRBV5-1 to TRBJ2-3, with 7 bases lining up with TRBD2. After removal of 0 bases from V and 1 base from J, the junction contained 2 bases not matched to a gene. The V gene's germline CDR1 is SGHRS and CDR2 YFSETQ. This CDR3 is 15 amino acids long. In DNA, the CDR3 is TGCGCCAGCAGCTTGGAGAGCGGGGGCACAGATACGCAGTATTTT. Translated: CASSLESGGTDTQYF. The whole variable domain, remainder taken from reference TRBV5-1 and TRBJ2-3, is KAGVTQTPRYLIKTRGQQVTLSCSPISGHRSVSWYQQTPGQGLQFLFEYFSETQRNKGNFPGRFSGRQFSNSRSEMNVSTLELGDSALYLCASSLESGGTDTQYFGPGTRLTVL.

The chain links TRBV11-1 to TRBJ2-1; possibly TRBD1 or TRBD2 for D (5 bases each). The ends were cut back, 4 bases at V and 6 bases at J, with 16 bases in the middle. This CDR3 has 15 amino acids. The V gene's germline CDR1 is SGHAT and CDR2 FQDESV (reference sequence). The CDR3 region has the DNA TGTGCCAGCAGCTACCGGGACCTTGGGGGCAATGAGCAGTTCTTC. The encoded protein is CASSYRDLGGNEQFF.

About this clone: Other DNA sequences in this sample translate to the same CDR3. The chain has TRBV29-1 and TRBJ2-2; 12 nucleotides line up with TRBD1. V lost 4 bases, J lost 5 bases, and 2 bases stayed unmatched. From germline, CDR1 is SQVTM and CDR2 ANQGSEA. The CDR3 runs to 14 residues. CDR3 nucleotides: TGCAGCGTTGGGGACAGGGGGCGAACCGGGGAGCTGTTTTTT. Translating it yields CSVGDRGRTGELFF.

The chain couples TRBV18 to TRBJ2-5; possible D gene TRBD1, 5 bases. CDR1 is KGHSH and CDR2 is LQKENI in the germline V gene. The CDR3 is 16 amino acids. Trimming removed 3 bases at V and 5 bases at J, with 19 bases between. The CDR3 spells CASSPTVAGSQETQYF. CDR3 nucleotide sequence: TGTGCCAGCTCACCGACTGTAGCAGGGTCGCAGGAGACCCAGTACTTC.

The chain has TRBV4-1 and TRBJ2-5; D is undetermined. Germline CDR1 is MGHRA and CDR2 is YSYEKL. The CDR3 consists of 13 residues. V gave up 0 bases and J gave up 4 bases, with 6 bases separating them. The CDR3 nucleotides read TGCGCCAGCAGCCAAGAGTGGGGAGAGACCCAGTACTTC. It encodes CASSQEWGETQYF.

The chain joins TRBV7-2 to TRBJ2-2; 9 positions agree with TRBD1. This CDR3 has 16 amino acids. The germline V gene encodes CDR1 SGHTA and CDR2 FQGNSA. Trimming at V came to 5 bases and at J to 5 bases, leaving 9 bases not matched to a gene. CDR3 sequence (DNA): TGTGCCAGCAGCCAACGGACAGGGGTGGCTACCGGGGAGCTGTTTTTT. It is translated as CASSQRTGVATGELFF.

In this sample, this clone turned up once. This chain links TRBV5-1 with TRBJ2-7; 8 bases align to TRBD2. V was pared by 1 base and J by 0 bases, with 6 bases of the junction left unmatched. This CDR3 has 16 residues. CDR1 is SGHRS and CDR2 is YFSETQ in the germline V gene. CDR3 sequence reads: CASSLFRGGTSYEQYF. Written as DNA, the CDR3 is TGCGCCAGCAGCTTGTTCCGGGGGGGTACCTCCTACGAGCAGTACTTC.

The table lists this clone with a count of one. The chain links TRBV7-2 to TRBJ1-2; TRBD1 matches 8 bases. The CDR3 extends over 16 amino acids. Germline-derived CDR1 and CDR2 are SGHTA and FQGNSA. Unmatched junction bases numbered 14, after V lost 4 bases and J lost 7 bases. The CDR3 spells CASSSRTGSQPGGYTF. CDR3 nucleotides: TGTGCCAGCAGCTCCCGGACAGGGAGCCAACCCGGTGGCTACACCTTC.

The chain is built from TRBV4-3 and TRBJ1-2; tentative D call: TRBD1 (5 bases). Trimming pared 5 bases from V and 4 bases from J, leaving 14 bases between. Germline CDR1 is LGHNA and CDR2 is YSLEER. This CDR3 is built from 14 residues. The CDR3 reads CASSKGQGTYGYTF. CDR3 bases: TGCGCCAGCAGCAAAGGGCAGGGTACCTATGGCTACACCTTC.